What follows are 17 T cell receptor beta chains derived from one specimen sequenced in a study of blood T cell repertoires in COVID-19. TCRdb keeps only in-frame clones here, not all; method: immunoSEQ multiplex PCR. The table has approximately 100,000 clones, more than 65% seen once. The sample taken for sequencing was peripheral blood. The receptors were gathered from a woman older than 75 with acute or convalescent COVID-19.

The chain combines TRBV3-1 (or the pseudogene TRBV3-2) with TRBJ2-1, with a weak D call TRBD2 (6 bases). V lost 1 base and J lost 13, with 20 bases in between. This CDR3 spans 15 amino acids. Germline CDR1 is LGHDT and CDR2 is YNNKEL (reference sequence). The CDR3 sequence is CASSQGSGGTGDQFF. The DNA of the CDR3 is TGTGCCAGCAGCCAAGGTAGTGGAGGGACTGGGGATCAGTTCTTC.

The CDR3 protein is CASSYVGGTNEKLFF. The CDR3 nucleotides read TGTGCCAGCAGTTACGTCGGGGGAACTAATGAAAAACTGTTTTTT. This chain joins TRBV6-2 or TRBV6-3 and TRBJ1-4; possibly TRBD1 for D (5 bases). The germline CDR1 and CDR2 sequences are MNHEY and SVGEGT. The CDR3 runs to 15 residues. With 2 bases removed from V and 1 base from J, the gap between germline ends came to 8 bases.

V gene TRBV28 combines with J gene TRBJ2-3, with TRBD2 matching 9 bases. CDR1 is MDHEN and CDR2 is SYDVKM in the germline V gene. The V segment lost 3 bases and the J segment 4 bases; nucleotides outside the gene matches: 5. The CDR3 sequence is 15 residues long. The CDR3, as DNA: TGTGCCAGCAGTTTTGGCGGGGGGGCTCCAGATACGCAGTATTTT. It translates to CASSFGGGAPDTQYF.

The chain carries TRBV6-5 and TRBJ1-1; TRBD1 is a possible D gene (5 bases). Germline lookup yields CDR1 MNHEY and CDR2 SVGAGI. This CDR3 spans 13 amino acids. Trimming took 7 bases from V and 2 from J, leaving 11 bases between them. CDR3 sequence reads: CASKPTGNTEAFF. In DNA form, the CDR3 reads TGTGCCAGCAAACCTACAGGAAACACTGAAGCTTTCTTT.

This clone was counted between two and nine times. J is TRBJ2-5 and V is TRBV19; perhaps TRBD1 as D (6 bases). The length of the CDR3 is 14 residues. Germline values: CDR1 LNHDA, CDR2 SQIVND (reference sequence). V gave up 4 bases and J gave up 1 base, with 10 bases separating them. CDR3 region: CASSTPDSQETQYF. In DNA form, the CDR3 reads TGTGCCAGTAGTACCCCGGACAGCCAAGAGACCCAGTACTTC.

The chain joins TRBV6-2 or TRBV6-3 to TRBJ2-3; D gene unclear. The germline V gene encodes CDR1 MNHEY and CDR2 SVGEGT. Trimming took off 4 bases at V and 4 bases at J, with 9 bases between the two ends. This CDR3 has 13 amino acids. The CDR3 protein is CASSSHSPDTQYF. In nucleotides, the CDR3 is TGTGCCAGCAGTTCGCACAGTCCAGATACGCAGTATTTT.

The rearrangement joins TRBV29-1 to TRBJ2-3; 8 nucleotides agree with TRBD2. The V and J ends lost 0 bases and 5 bases, in that order; junction bases with no gene match: 10. The CDR3 consists of 16 residues. Germline V CDR1 and CDR2: SQVTM, ANQGSEA. CDR3 in amino acids: CSVEDAERGGVDTQYF. The CDR3 bases are TGCAGCGTTGAAGATGCGGAACGGGGGGGAGTAGATACGCAGTATTTT.

The V gene is TRBV7-9, the J gene TRBJ2-3; tentatively, D is TRBD1 (7 bases). Germline-derived CDR1 and CDR2 are SEHNR and FQNEAQ (reference sequence). This CDR3 spans 19 amino acids. V lost 0 bases and J lost 0, with 19 bases in between. CDR3 sequence: CASSLAIYARGASTDTQYF. CDR3 coding DNA: TGTGCCAGCAGCTTAGCGATATATGCCAGGGGGGCAAGCACAGATACGCAGTATTTT.

The V and J genes are TRBV5-6 and TRBJ2-2, with a possible D match to TRBD2 (5 bases). The CDR3 is 16 amino acids. Trimming took 4 bases from V and 4 from J, leaving 17 bases between them. Germline V lookup: CDR1 SGHDT, CDR2 YYEEEE. CDR3 loop: CASSPSWSIPTGELFF. The CDR3 bases are TGTGCCAGCAGCCCTAGCTGGAGCATACCCACCGGGGAGCTGTTTTTT.

The chain links TRBV24-1 to TRBJ2-7; 8 bases fit TRBD1. The V gene's germline CDR1 is KGHDR and CDR2 SFDVKD. The CDR3 contains 15 residues. The J segment lost 9 bases and the V segment lost 5 bases, leaving 14 bases of the junction unmatched. The CDR3: CATSGDRTGTSGQYF. DNA for the CDR3: TGTGCCACCAGTGGCGATAGGACAGGGACGTCAGGGCAGTACTTC.

The chain couples TRBV6-5 to TRBJ1-2, with D unclear. The V gene's germline CDR1 is MNHEY and CDR2 SVGAGI. Trimming pared 2 bases from V and 8 bases from J, leaving 15 bases between. The CDR3 runs 14 residues. The CDR3 protein is CASSYHGVVGGYTF. CDR3 sequence (DNA): TGTGCCAGCAGTTACCACGGGGTGGTGGGAGGCTACACCTTC.

The CDR3 nucleotides are TGTGCCAGCAGCCAGGGACAGGGGGGCTACACCTTC. Its translation: CASSQGQGGYTF. The J gene is TRBJ1-2, the V gene TRBV5-4, with 10 bases identical to TRBD1. V lost 4 bases, J lost 8 bases, and 2 bases stayed unmatched. From germline, CDR1 is SGHNT and CDR2 YYREEE (reference sequence). The CDR3 sequence is 12 residues long.

This chain joins TRBV6-2 or TRBV6-3 and TRBJ1-2, with 8 bases identical to TRBD1. CDR1 and CDR2 from the germline V gene are MNHEY and SVGEGT. CDR3 length equals 14 residues. J gave up 4 bases and V 5 bases, and 6 bases lay outside the gene matches. CDR3 sequence (DNA): TGTGCCAGCAGTCAGCCCGGGACAGGCTATGGCTACACCTTC. Its translation: CASSQPGTGYGYTF.

The chain employs TRBV18 and TRBJ1-6; 9 bases are a match to TRBD1. V trimming: 4 bases; J trimming: 8 bases; junction bases outside the gene matches: 3. This CDR3 has 14 residues. CDR1 and CDR2 (germline): KGHSH, LQKENI. The CDR3 DNA is TGTGCCAGCTCACTGACAGGGGGAGATTCACCCCTCCACTTT. Protein: CASSLTGGDSPLHF.

This clone turned up a few times. The chain is built from TRBV6-5 and TRBJ1-2; D uncertain. Per the germline V gene, CDR1 is MNHEY and CDR2 is SVGAGI. CDR3 length: 14 amino acids. Trimming removed 6 bases at V and 6 bases at J, with 17 bases between. The CDR3 loop reads CASRMSRSRDGYTF. The CDR3 nucleotides read TGTGCCAGCAGGATGTCCCGGTCTAGAGATGGCTACACCTTC.

This sequence joins TRBV11-3 and TRBJ2-3; 7 nucleotides line up with TRBD2. After removal of 3 bases from V and 1 base from J, the junction contained 7 bases not matched to a gene. Germline lookup yields CDR1 SGHNT and CDR2 YENEEA. This CDR3 is built from 16 residues. The CDR3 bases are TGTGCCAGCAGCTTGGGCGGGGGAATGGGCACAGATACGCAGTATTTT. As protein: CASSLGGGMGTDTQYF.

The gene calls are TRBV7-6 and TRBJ1-2, with TRBD1 matching over 11 bases. J was trimmed by 8 bases and V by 1 base; bases with no gene match: 6. The V gene's germline CDR1 is SGHVS and CDR2 FNYEAQ. CDR3 length: 15 amino acids. CDR3: CASSLGGTGGRGYTF. DNA for the CDR3: TGTGCCAGCAGCTTAGGAGGGACAGGGGGAAGAGGCTACACCTTC. The full variable domain, with the rest looked up from reference TRBV7-6 and TRBJ1-2, is GAGVSQSPRYKVTKRGQDVALRCDPISGHVSLYWYRQALGQGPEFLTYFNYEAQQDKSGLPNDRFSAERPEGSISTLTIQRTEQRDSAMYRCASSLGGTGGRGYTFGSGTRLTVV.